The 8 T cell receptor beta chains in this list originate from one sample, sequenced in a study of early T cells in non-severe SARS-CoV-2 infection. TCRdb fed the 5' RACE reads into MiXCR, producing one record per CDR3 protein. The table shows more than 70,000 distinct CDR3 sequences, with approximately 10% occurring only once. The sequences come from whole blood, collected at baseline. Every receptor here comes from an adult who was a healthcare worker with PCR-confirmed SARS-CoV-2 infection or an uninfected control (not recorded which).

In this sample, this clonotype turned up many times. This chain uses TRBV20-1 with TRBJ1-1; no firm D call. CDR1 and CDR2 (germline): DFQATT, SNEGSKA (reference sequence). Trimming removed 4 bases at V and 12 bases at J, with 21 bases between. The CDR3 totals 13 residues. The CDR3 DNA reads TGCAGTGCTAAAGACCTGCAGGCTTTCGGGACTTTCTTT. Protein product: CSAKDLQAFGTFF.

This clonotype was observed at least ten times. The rearrangement links TRBV5-1 to TRBJ2-1; the D call may be TRBD1 or TRBD2 (5 bases each). The CDR3 length is 18 residues. The V gene lost 5 bases and the J gene lost 5 bases, with 26 bases spanning the gap. CDR1 and CDR2 from the germline V gene are SGHRS and YFSETQ. The CDR3 sequence: CASSRTLRSGDPNNEQFF. The CDR3, as DNA: TGCGCCAGCAGTCGAACCCTCAGGAGTGGGGACCCAAACAATGAGCAGTTCTTC. Full variable domain (rest looked up from reference TRBV5-1 and TRBJ2-1): KAGVTQTPRYLIKTRGQQVTLSCSPISGHRSVSWYQQTPGQGLQFLFEYFSETQRNKGNFPGRFSGRQFSNSRSEMNVSTLELGDSALYLCASSRTLRSGDPNNEQFFGPGTRLTVL.

The CDR3 DNA sequence: TGTGCCATCAGGCCCCCGGGGAGCTACGAGCAGTACTTC. It specifies CAIRPPGSYEQYF. The rearrangement links TRBV10-3 to TRBJ2-7, with D possibly being TRBD2 (5 bases). Per the germline V gene, CDR1 is ENHRY and CDR2 is SYGVKD. The V end was cut by 6 bases, the J end by 3 bases, with 12 bases between. The CDR3 has 13 residues.

The sample holds a few counts of this clonotype. V usage is TRBV11-2 and J usage is TRBJ1-3, with unresolved D. Germline V lookup: CDR1 SGHAT, CDR2 FQNNGV. V lost 5 bases and J lost 0, with 8 bases in between. The CDR3 covers 14 residues. CDR3 region: CASSQSSSGNTIYF. The CDR3 nucleotides are TGTGCCAGCAGCCAGTCCTCCTCTGGAAACACCATATATTTT.

The V call is TRBV10-1, the J call TRBJ2-2, with D unresolved. CDR1 is WNHNN and CDR2 is SYGVQD in the germline V gene (reference sequence). The CDR3 spans 14 residues. The V end was cut by 3 bases, the J end by 7 bases, with 12 bases between. CDR3 region: CASSDLASRGELFF. For the CDR3, the DNA is TGCGCCAGCAGTGATTTGGCTTCGCGCGGGGAGCTGTTTTTT.

This clonotype showed up many times. This rearrangement joins TRBV7-9 to TRBJ2-2; the match to TRBD1 covers 9 bases. CDR3 length equals 17 residues. Trimming took 4 bases from V and 4 from J; bases not matched to a gene: 10. CDR1 SEHNR and CDR2 FQNEAQ come from the germline V gene (reference sequence). CDR3 in DNA: TGTGCCAGCAGCTACCGGGTGAACAGGGGGCGCACCGGGGAGCTGTTTTTT. Its protein is CASSYRVNRGRTGELFF.

This clonotype was seen a few times. The genes are TRBV29-1 and TRBJ1-2, with TRBD1 matching 9 bases. This CDR3 region has 14 residues. J gave up 3 bases and V 3 bases, and 5 bases lay outside the gene matches. CDR1 and CDR2 (germline): SQVTM, ANQGSEA. CDR3 sequence (DNA): TGCAGCGTTGAGGGGGACAGGGCGGACTATGGCTACACCTTC. Translating it yields CSVEGDRADYGYTF.

The V and J genes are TRBV20-1 and TRBJ2-3, with a weak D call TRBD2 (7 bases). The CDR3 sequence is 15 residues long. The germline V and J ends were trimmed by 5 bases and 1 base, with 16 bases remaining between them. Germline CDR1 and CDR2: DFQATT and SNEGSKA (reference sequence). This CDR3 reads CSAGGGRGRTDTQYF. The DNA for the CDR3 is TGCAGTGCTGGAGGCGGGCGGGGGCGCACAGATACGCAGTATTTT.